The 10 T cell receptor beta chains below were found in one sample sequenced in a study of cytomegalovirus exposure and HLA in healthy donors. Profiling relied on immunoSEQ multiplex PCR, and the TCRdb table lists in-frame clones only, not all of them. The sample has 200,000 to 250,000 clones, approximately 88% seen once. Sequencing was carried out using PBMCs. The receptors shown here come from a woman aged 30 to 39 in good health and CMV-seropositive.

The CDR3 coding sequence is TGTGCCAGCGGACAGGGGGCAAACAATGAAAAACTGTTTTTT. This translates into CASGQGANNEKLFF. This rearrangement joins TRBV6-5 to TRBJ1-4; 11 bases are a match to TRBD1. Trimming at V came to 8 bases and at J to 5 bases, leaving 4 bases not matched to a gene. The CDR3 consists of 14 residues. CDR1 is MNHEY, CDR2 SVGAGI, per germline.

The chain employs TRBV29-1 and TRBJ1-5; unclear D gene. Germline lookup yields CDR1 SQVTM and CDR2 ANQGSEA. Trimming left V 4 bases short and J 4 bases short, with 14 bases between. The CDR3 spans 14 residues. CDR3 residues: CSVGGAPGNQPQHF. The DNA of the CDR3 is TGCAGCGTTGGAGGTGCCCCCGGGAATCAGCCCCAGCATTTT.

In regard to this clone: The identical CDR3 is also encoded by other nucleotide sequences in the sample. CDR3 sequence: CAWDRGNTEAFF. The CDR3, as DNA: TGTGCCTGGGACAGGGGGAACACTGAAGCTTTCTTT. The V call is TRBV30, the J call TRBJ1-1; 8 positions match TRBD1. Germline-derived CDR1 and CDR2 are GTSNPN and SVGIG (reference sequence). CDR3 length: 12 amino acids. The ends lost 5 bases at V and 1 base at J; junction bases unmatched: 0.

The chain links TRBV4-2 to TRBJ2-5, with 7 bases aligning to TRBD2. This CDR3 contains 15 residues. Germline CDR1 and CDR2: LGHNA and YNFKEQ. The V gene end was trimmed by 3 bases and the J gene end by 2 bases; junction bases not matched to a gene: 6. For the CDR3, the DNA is TGTGCCAGCAGCCATCGGGCGGGAGATCAAGAGACCCAGTACTTC. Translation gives CASSHRAGDQETQYF.

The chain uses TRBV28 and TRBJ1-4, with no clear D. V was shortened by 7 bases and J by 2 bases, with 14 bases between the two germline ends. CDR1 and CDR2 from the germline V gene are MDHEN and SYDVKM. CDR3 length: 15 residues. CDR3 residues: CASTTYFATNEKLFF. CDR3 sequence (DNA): TGTGCCAGCACCACGTACTTCGCGACTAATGAAAAACTGTTTTTT. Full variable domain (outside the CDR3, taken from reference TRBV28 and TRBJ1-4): DVKVTQSSRYLVKRTGEKVFLECVQDMDHENMFWYRQDPGLGLRLIYFSYDVKMKEKGDIPEGYSVSREKKERFSLILESASTNQTSMYLCASTTYFATNEKLFFGSGTQLSVL.

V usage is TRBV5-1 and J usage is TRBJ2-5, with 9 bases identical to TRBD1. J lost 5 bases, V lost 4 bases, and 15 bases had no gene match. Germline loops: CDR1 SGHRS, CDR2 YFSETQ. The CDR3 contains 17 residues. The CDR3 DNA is TGCGCCAGCAGCAGAGGAGCCGGGACAGGGTTTGAGGAGACCCAGTACTTC. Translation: CASSRGAGTGFEETQYF. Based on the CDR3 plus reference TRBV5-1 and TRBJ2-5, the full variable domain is KAGVTQTPRYLIKTRGQQVTLSCSPISGHRSVSWYQQTPGQGLQFLFEYFSETQRNKGNFPGRFSGRQFSNSRSEMNVSTLELGDSALYLCASSRGAGTGFEETQYFGPGTRLLVL.

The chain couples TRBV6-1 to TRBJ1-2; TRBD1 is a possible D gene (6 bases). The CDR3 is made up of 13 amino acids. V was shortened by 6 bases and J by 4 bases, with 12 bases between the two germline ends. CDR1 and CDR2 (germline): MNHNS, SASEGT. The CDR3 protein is CASREDSPYGYTF. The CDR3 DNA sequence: TGTGCCAGCAGGGAGGACAGCCCCTATGGCTACACCTTC.

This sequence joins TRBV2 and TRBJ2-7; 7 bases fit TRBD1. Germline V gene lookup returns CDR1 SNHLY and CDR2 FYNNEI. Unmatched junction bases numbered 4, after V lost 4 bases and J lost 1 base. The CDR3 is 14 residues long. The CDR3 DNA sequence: TGTGCCAGCAGTGTCCCGGGACAGTCCTACGAGCAGTACTTC. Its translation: CASSVPGQSYEQYF.

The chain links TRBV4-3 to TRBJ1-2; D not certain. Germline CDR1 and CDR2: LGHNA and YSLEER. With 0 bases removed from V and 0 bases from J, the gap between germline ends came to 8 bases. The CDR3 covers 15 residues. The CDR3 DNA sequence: TGCGCCAGCAGCCAAGATGTCGGGGCTAACTATGGCTACACCTTC. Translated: CASSQDVGANYGYTF.

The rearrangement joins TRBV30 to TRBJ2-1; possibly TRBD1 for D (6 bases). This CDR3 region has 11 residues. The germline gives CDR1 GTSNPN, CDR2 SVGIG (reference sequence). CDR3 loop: CSYSIGTTQFF. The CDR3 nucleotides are TGTTCCTACAGCATCGGGACAACCCAGTTCTTC.